This note documents a single TCR beta chain sequence. Germline V gene sequence: CDR1 SGHVS, CDR2 FNYEAQ. Trimming pared 2 bases from V and 3 bases from J, leaving 14 bases between. CDR3 length equals 16 residues. The data originate from a study of blood T cell repertoires in COVID-19. Authors' data handling: By means of reference gene primer amplification, nucleated cell counts were estimated. This table comes from immunoSEQ multiplex PCR, and its TCRdb copy is limited to in-frame clones, with some not included. V and J calls and clone size are as listed in that table; D and trimming were resolved from the DNA. Of 200,000 to 250,000 clones detected, about 87% appear once; the ten largest clones hold about 6.7%.

This chain joins TRBV7-6 and TRBJ2-1; perhaps TRBD2 as D (6 bases). Sequenced material: peripheral blood. The receptor was isolated from a woman younger than 45 with COVID-19, enrolled during active disease. CDR3 sequence: CASSLRGSALYNEQFF. CDR3 sequence (DNA): TGTGCCAGCAGCTTACGGGGGTCAGCCCTCTACAATGAGCAGTTCTTC.